This T cell receptor (beta chain) was sequenced for a study of CD8+ T cells in alopecia areata (dated by TCRdb to 2016 to 2019). With respect to the entire study: The treated patients, all with moderate-to-severe alopecia areata, were enrolled in an open-label pilot trial of oral tofacitinib given at 5 to 10 mg twice daily. Patients stayed on tofacitinib for 6 to 18 months and then had 6 months of follow-up off drug so that delayed response and recurrence could be assessed. Disease severity in treated patients was measured with the SALT score, which quantifies the percentage of affected scalp surface area. To study T cell clonal expansion in alopecia areata, the researchers applied high-throughput TCRbeta sequencing to both the C3H/HeJ mouse model and human patients. On the human side, TCRbeta sequencing was run on scalp tissue and on sorted CD4+ and CD8+ peripheral blood T cells from healthy controls and from alopecia areata patients with either patchy or totalis/universalis disease. Patients on tofacitinib were biopsied at baseline and after 4 and 24 weeks of treatment, and several of the patients also had a later scalp biopsy. Scalp clonality was compared across normal scalp (n=4), patchy alopecia areata scalp (n=8), and alopecia totalis/universalis scalp (n=8). RNA was extracted with the PAXgene miRNA kit for fixed scalp, the miRNeasy kit for PBMCs, and the RNeasy kit for mouse skin. Amplification of TCRbeta CDR3 regions was done by immunoSEQ multiplex PCR using 35 Vbeta forward primers and 13 Jbeta reverse primers. Findings and caveats that apply to the study as a whole: Shared TCR sequences between patients were less evident than in mice, which may be partly attributable to HLA diversity in the patient population. Compared with normal scalp, lesional scalp had higher clonality and more expanded CD8+ clones, particularly in alopecia totalis/universalis, a pattern that suggests antigenic drive. Tofacitinib significantly decreased scalp clonality and the number of expanded CD8+ clones among the top 100 scalp clones. Many expanded lesional clones persisted in scalp and blood during tofacitinib treatment, which may partly explain relapse after stopping treatment. The treated cohort was small, with a single nonresponder, so links between baseline CD8+ expansion and response need larger studies. Resident alphabeta T cells in normal human skin are also sequenced, complicating scalp TCR repertoire analysis, unlike mouse skin dominated by gammadelta T cells.

Deletion took 5 bases off V and 0 bases off J, with a span of 11 bases between the germline ends. CDR1 SGHAT and CDR2 FQNNGV were looked up in the germline V gene. Its CDR3 holds 16 amino acids, cysteine through phenylalanine. Only the CDR3 region is kept as DNA, spanning 48 bases read in frame from base 1. The label giving this sample's time point can be read as: more than 3 weeks on oral tofacitinib. The treatment or condition tag for this specimen amounts to: oral pan-JAK inhibitor, 5-10 mg twice daily. Peripheral blood and lesional scalp punch biopsies were obtained from patients with alopecia areata. PBMCs were separated by density centrifugation and stained for CD3, CD4 and CD8, after which CD4+ and CD8+ T cells were sorted on a FACSAria. Receptor libraries were prepared by the immunoSEQ multiplex PCR assay. RNA was extracted from all samples and reverse transcribed into cDNA as template for TCR sequencing. SuperScript III was used for first-strand cDNA synthesis, primed with a 2:1 mix of oligo-dT and random hexamers. A synthetic immune receptor repertoire was used to measure amplification bias, and any remaining bias was corrected computationally. Under the source paper's analysis protocol: After raw reads were preprocessed to remove errors, the CDR3 was defined following IMGT conventions as running from the conserved cysteine to phenylalanine. Clonality was computed as 1 minus the Shannon entropy, with the entropy normalized by log2 of the number of productive unique TCRs. Whether each scalp clone was CD4 or CD8 was inferred by checking scalp TCRbeta sequences against the CD4 and CD8 repertoires from sorted blood. What TCRdb holds here is the immuneACCESS table cut down to in-frame rearrangements. Part of the clones is not present; checked against another copy, under half of the missing clones reflect an unresolved V gene, and the others are unexplained. V, J and clone size are those of that table, while D and trimming were read from the DNA. The sample profile shows approximately 170,000 clones; about three fifths of them were found once. The top ten constitute about 0.69% of the sample.

On this clone itself: Its specific antigen is unknown. Qualities for individual bases were not recorded, and no much larger clone is one base off.

The material sequenced was CD4+ T cells sorted from blood, taken at week 4, from a patient treated with tofacitinib. The chain joins TRBV11-2 to TRBJ2-6; TRBD1 could be the D gene, as 5 bases match. The source is a human donor with alopecia areata. The nucleotides read TGTGCCAGCAGCGAAGGACACAACTCTGGGGCCAACGTCCTGACTTTC. It codes for CASSEGHNSGANVLTF.